This entry lists 17 T cell receptor beta chains sequenced from one sample in a study of CXCR3-negative and CXCR3-positive naive CD8 T cells. 5' RACE that incorporated UMI labels was used to prepare the TRB cDNA libraries. TCRdb processed the 5' RACE reads again and assigns one entry to each CDR3 protein, with no DNA. This sample's table has tens of thousands of distinct CDR3 sequences. The sequenced sample consisted of naive CXCR3- CD8+ T cells from blood. Subset of the sample: CD45RO-CCR7+CD27+CD95- naive CD8+ T cells lacking CXCR3 (TNR3-). These receptors all stem from a human donor in good health. Some clones in this sample may be carry-over from other donors' samples.

V gene TRBV29-1 combines with J gene TRBJ2-7. The CDR3 loop spans 13 amino acids. Germline CDR1 SQVTM, CDR2 ANQGSEA. The CDR3 here is CSAFRMGPYEQYF.

The chain recombines TRBV5-1 with TRBJ2-1; TCRdb's D gene call, TRBD2, goes unchecked for lack of DNA. The CDR3 is 17 amino acids. Germline values: CDR1 SGHRS, CDR2 YFSETQ. CDR3 amino acids: CASSLGGTSSSYNEQFF.

This rearrangement joins TRBV3-1 to TRBJ2-7; TCRdb lists TRBD2, though no DNA is available to test this call. The germline gives CDR1 LGHDT, CDR2 YNNKEL (reference sequence). The CDR3 totals 18 residues. The CDR3 loop is CASSQAGREVVSLHEQYF.

The chain carries TRBV19 and TRBJ2-1; TCRdb selects TRBD2, and the lack of DNA leaves this call unchecked. From germline, CDR1 is LNHDA and CDR2 SQIVND (reference sequence). The CDR3 runs 17 residues. The CDR3: CASSPMGSMFLDNEQFF.

The CDR3 is CASTGINTEAFF. The genes are TRBV7-6 and TRBJ1-1. Germline V gene data show CDR1 as SGHVS and CDR2 as FNYEAQ. The CDR3 totals 12 residues.

CDR3 in amino acids: CATSRDLAGGTYEQYF. The chain joins TRBV15 to TRBJ2-7; lacking DNA, the TRBD1 call made by TCRdb goes unchecked. This CDR3 is 16 amino acids long. Germline-derived CDR1 and CDR2 are LNHNV and YYDKDF (reference sequence).

The chain couples TRBV4-3 to TRBJ2-1; TCRdb picks TRBD1, but there is no DNA to check that call. The CDR3 length is 15 residues. In germline, CDR1 is LGHNA, CDR2 YSLEER. Here the CDR3 reads CASSQVTGKENEQFF.

The rearrangement uses TRBV5-1 and TRBJ2-3. This CDR3 is built from 16 residues. Germline assignment: CDR1 SGHRS and CDR2 YFSETQ. CDR3 amino acids: CASSPVSEAPPDTQYF.

The chain couples TRBV27 to TRBJ2-1; the D gene TCRdb calls, TRBD2, cannot be checked with no DNA. Germline assignment: CDR1 MNHEY and CDR2 SMNVEV (reference sequence). The CDR3 consists of 16 residues. The CDR3 is CASSLMGSGGYNEQFF.

This chain uses TRBV5-5 with TRBJ2-3; TCRdb's D gene call, TRBD1, goes unchecked for lack of DNA. Looked up from germline, CDR1 is SGHKS and CDR2 is YYEKEE (reference sequence). CDR3 length equals 16 residues. The CDR3: CASSLRRRGPTDTQYF.

The chain has TRBV7-7 and TRBJ2-5. CDR3 length equals 15 residues. The germline CDR1 and CDR2 sequences are SSHAT and FNYEAQ (reference sequence). The CDR3 region is CASSLAGQAQETQYF.

The V gene is TRBV24-1, the J gene TRBJ2-7. Germline CDR1 and CDR2: KGHDR and SFDVKD. The CDR3 covers 13 residues. The CDR3 here is CATSDDSSYEQYF.

J is TRBJ2-3 and V is TRBV5-1. This CDR3 is 15 amino acids long. The germline V gene has CDR1 SGHRS and CDR2 YFSETQ. CDR3 amino acids: CASSLAPEYTDTQYF.

The genes are TRBV6-6 and TRBJ2-1; TCRdb names TRBD1, which stays unverified in the absence of DNA. The CDR3 has 12 residues. Germline-derived CDR1 and CDR2 are MNHNY and SVGAGI (reference sequence). CDR3 region: CASSGDRAGQFF.

The rearrangement uses TRBV6-5 and TRBJ2-3; without DNA, the TCRdb call of TRBD1 cannot be checked. Germline CDR1 is MNHEY and CDR2 is SVGAGI. CDR3 size: 14 residues. The CDR3: CASSTYRGGDTQYF.

The genes are TRBV7-2 and TRBJ2-7; TCRdb outputs TRBD2, but without DNA this stays unchecked. Germline V gene data show CDR1 as SGHTA and CDR2 as FQGNSA. The CDR3 is 15 residues long. CDR3 in amino acids: CASSQSGGSSYEQYF.

V gene TRBV4-2 combines with J gene TRBJ2-5; TCRdb calls TRBD1, which cannot be checked without DNA. The CDR3 totals 14 residues. The germline V gene has CDR1 LGHNA and CDR2 YNFKEQ. CDR3 region: CASSQVRGLETQYF.